This TCR beta chain appears in the sequencing data of a study of regulatory T cells in long-lasting Graves disease. V was trimmed by 0 bases and J by 5 bases, leaving 7 bases between them. The V gene's germline CDR1 is GTSNPN and CDR2 SVGIG (reference sequence). This CDR3 is 12 amino acids long. This clonotype showed up many times. In building TCR beta libraries, iRepertoire HTBI primers were used together with Arm-PCR of CDR3 regions. TCRdb redid the calling of the multiplex PCR reads with MiXCR, one entry per CDR3 protein. The sample has 350,000 to 450,000 distinct CDR3 sequences; around 23% are singletons. The sample's time point: persistent/refractory GD, antithyroid drugs over 5 years with positive TRAb. PBMC-derived RNA was used for the TCR library.

Sequences were derived from peripheral blood mononuclear cells (PBMCs), sampled when the disease was refractory, from a patient treated with antithyroid drugs. The chain has TRBV30 and TRBJ1-1; no firm D call. The sequence was collected from a female donor with Graves disease. The CDR3 sequence is CAWSVLGTEAFF. Here the CDR3 DNA reads TGTGCCTGGAGTGTACTAGGGACTGAAGCTTTCTTT.